These 30 T cell receptor beta chains share one sample of origin, sequenced in a study of T cells in Graves' hyperthyroidism and ophthalmopathy. TCR beta CDR3 regions were amplified from RNA transcripts. Carried out on the TCR CDR3, a first-round RT-PCR used the HTBI primer set. In TCRdb, the multiplex PCR reads were re-called with MiXCR into one record per CDR3 protein. The table includes roughly 700,000 distinct CDR3 sequences, 15% to 20% detected once. Sequences were obtained from blood. All receptors derive from a man aged 50 to 60 with Graves' hyperthyroidism.

The chain combines TRBV24-1 with TRBJ2-2; TRBD2 is a possible D gene (6 bases). The CDR3 spans 13 residues. Germline V gene lookup returns CDR1 KGHDR and CDR2 SFDVKD. Deletions cut 9 bases from V and 4 bases from J, with 11 bases between. The CDR3 DNA follows: TGTGCCACCGCTAGCGTCTCCACCGGGGAGCTGTTTTTT. Translated: CATASVSTGELFF.

This clonotype was detected only a few times. This rearrangement joins TRBV28 to TRBJ2-6; D uncertain. V lost 4 bases and J lost 1, with 5 bases in between. Germline values: CDR1 MDHEN, CDR2 SYDVKM. CDR3 length: 14 residues. The CDR3 DNA sequence: TGTGCCAGCAGTTGGCCGTCTGGGGCCAACGTCCTGACTTTC. It is translated as CASSWPSGANVLTF.

This chain joins TRBV5-1 and TRBJ2-2, with TRBD2 matching 13 bases. CDR1 is SGHRS, CDR2 YFSETQ, per germline. This CDR3 is built from 15 residues. The trim removed 6 bases at V and 5 bases at J, leaving 4 bases unmatched. The CDR3 bases are TGCGCCAGCATGGGACTAGCGGGAATTACCGGGGAGCTGTTTTTT. Translating gives CASMGLAGITGELFF.

V usage is TRBV19 and J usage is TRBJ2-2; D is uncertain. Germline loops: CDR1 LNHDA, CDR2 SQIVND (reference sequence). The V end was cut by 3 bases, the J end by 4 bases, with 15 bases between. The CDR3 length is 16 residues. CDR3 protein: CASSISLGPSTGELFF. The CDR3 DNA sequence: TGTGCCAGTAGTATCTCGTTAGGGCCCTCCACCGGGGAGCTGTTTTTT. Using reference TRBV19 and TRBJ2-2 for the parts outside the CDR3, the full variable domain is DGGITQSPKYLFRKEGQNVTLSCEQNLNHDAMYWYRQDPGQGLRLIYYSQIVNDFQKGDIAEGYSVSREKKESFPLTVTSAQKNPTAFYLCASSISLGPSTGELFFGEGSRLTVL.

This clonotype was seen many times. The chain combines TRBV3-1 with TRBJ2-2; 7 bases agree with TRBD1. V was pared by 5 bases and J by 2 bases, with 5 bases of the junction left unmatched. CDR3 length: 15 residues. The germline V gene encodes CDR1 LGHDT and CDR2 YNNKEL (reference sequence). The CDR3 DNA follows: TGTGCCAGCAGCTACCGACAGGGTAACACCGGGGAGCTGTTTTTT. As protein: CASSYRQGNTGELFF.

V is TRBV13 and J is TRBJ1-2; D is uncertain. Germline values: CDR1 PRHDT, CDR2 FYEKMQ (reference sequence). The CDR3 has 15 amino acids. V dropped 4 bases and J dropped 6 bases, with 18 bases sitting between them. The CDR3 DNA reads as TGTGCCAGCAGCTACGATCTGGCCCGGAGGGATGGCTACACCTTC. It translates to CASSYDLARRDGYTF.

This clonotype has only a few counts. The genes are TRBV15 and TRBJ1-5; TRBD1 is a possible D gene (5 bases). Trimming pared 0 bases from V and 0 bases from J, leaving 12 bases between. Germline CDR1 LNHNV, CDR2 YYDKDF (reference sequence). This CDR3 contains 17 residues. As DNA, the CDR3 is TGTGCCACCAGCAGAGATCTTAGGGGATCTAGCAATCAGCCCCAGCATTTT. This encodes CATSRDLRGSSNQPQHF.

This clonotype was observed many times. This chain links TRBV7-9 with TRBJ2-7, with no clear D. V lost 5 bases to trimming and J lost 3 bases, with 11 bases between them. The length of the CDR3 is 13 residues. The germline V gene has CDR1 SEHNR and CDR2 FQNEAQ (reference sequence). The CDR3 is CASSLNANYEQYF. CDR3 bases: TGTGCCAGCAGCCTAAATGCGAACTACGAGCAGTACTTC.

This clonotype was seen a handful of times. The chain has TRBV10-2 and TRBJ1-5; D remains unclear. In germline, CDR1 is WSHSY, CDR2 SAAADI. The CDR3 contains 14 residues. Trimming removed 2 bases at V and 7 bases at J, with 12 bases between. The CDR3 loop is CASSEPRLGQPQHF. Written as DNA, the CDR3 is TGCGCCAGCAGTGAGCCAAGACTGGGACAGCCCCAGCATTTT.

This clonotype occurred a few times. The chain couples TRBV18 to TRBJ2-7, with a tentative D call TRBD1 (5 bases). V lost 4 bases and J 2 bases, leaving 12 bases between the germline ends. Germline V CDR1 and CDR2: KGHSH, LQKENI. The CDR3 consists of 14 residues. The CDR3 coding sequence is TGTGCCAGCTCACAGGGCAGGGCCACCTACGAGCAGTACTTC. Its translation: CASSQGRATYEQYF.

The chain couples TRBV7-9 to TRBJ2-2; 7 bases are shared with TRBD1. The CDR3 runs 17 residues. Germline V gene lookup returns CDR1 SEHNR and CDR2 FQNEAQ (reference sequence). J was trimmed by 3 bases and V by 5 bases; bases with no gene match: 12. Here the CDR3 reads CASSPIRGTGDTGELFF. The CDR3 bases are TGTGCCAGCAGCCCGATTCGTGGAACAGGGGACACCGGGGAGCTGTTTTTT.

The table lists this clonotype with many counts. CDR3 nucleotides: TGTGCCAGCAGAGGGGGGGGACTGAACACTGAAGCTTTCTTT. Translation gives CASRGGGLNTEAFF. The chain combines TRBV28 with TRBJ1-1; maybe TRBD1 (6 bases). V lost 6 bases, J lost 0 bases, and 11 bases lay in between. In germline, CDR1 is MDHEN, CDR2 SYDVKM. The CDR3 spans 14 residues. The full variable domain, with the rest looked up from reference TRBV28 and TRBJ1-1, is DVKVTQSSRYLVKRTGEKVFLECVQDMDHENMFWYRQDPGLGLRLIYFSYDVKMKEKGDIPEGYSVSREKKERFSLILESASTNQTSMYLCASRGGGLNTEAFFGQGTRLTVV.

The chain uses TRBV7-9 and TRBJ1-5; possible D gene TRBD1, 6 bases. V lost 4 bases to trimming and J lost 7 bases, with 14 bases between them. CDR3 size: 14 residues. The germline V gene encodes CDR1 SEHNR and CDR2 FQNEAQ (reference sequence). The CDR3 spells CASSSNRVPQPQHF. CDR3 bases: TGTGCCAGCAGCTCAAACAGGGTGCCCCAGCCCCAGCATTTT.

The chain links TRBV30 to TRBJ2-5, with D perhaps assigned TRBD1 or TRBD2 (5 bases each). Between the trimmed V and J ends, which lost 0 bases and 0 bases, there was a span of 14 bases. Germline-derived CDR1 and CDR2 are GTSNPN and SVGIG (reference sequence). The CDR3 has 16 amino acids. Here the CDR3 DNA reads TGTGCCTGGAGTGTTTGGGGGAGCGCAAACCAAGAGACCCAGTACTTC. Its translation: CAWSVWGSANQETQYF. Based on the CDR3 plus reference TRBV30 and TRBJ2-5, the full variable domain is SQTIHQWPATLVQPVGSPLSLECTVEGTSNPNLYWYRQAAGRGLQLLFYSVGIGQISSEVPQNLSASRPQDRQFILSSKKLLLSDSGFYLCAWSVWGSANQETQYFGPGTRLLVL.

The sample holds many counts of this clonotype. The chain links TRBV24-1 to TRBJ1-1; no clear D. Germline CDR1 is KGHDR and CDR2 is SFDVKD. Trimming took 4 bases from V and 2 from J, leaving 7 bases between them. The CDR3 covers 13 residues. CDR3 protein: CATSENRNTEAFF. CDR3 sequence (DNA): TGTGCCACCAGTGAAAACCGAAACACTGAAGCTTTCTTT.

In its sample, this clonotype was seen many times. The chain couples TRBV6-1 to TRBJ1-6; 8 nucleotides agree with TRBD1. The CDR3 covers 15 residues. The V gene's germline CDR1 is MNHNS and CDR2 SASEGT. Trimming at V came to 6 bases and at J to 4 bases, leaving 5 bases not matched to a gene. CDR3 protein: CASRTGVRYNSPLHF. As DNA, the CDR3 is TGTGCCAGCAGGACAGGGGTTAGATATAATTCACCCCTCCACTTT.

This clonotype appeared a few times. The chain employs TRBV4-1 and TRBJ2-3; no firm D call. V was clipped by 0 bases and J by 6 bases, with 13 bases between them. Looked up from germline, CDR1 is MGHRA and CDR2 is YSYEKL. CDR3 length equals 15 residues. DNA for the CDR3: TGCGCCAGCAGCCAAGATCGCCCCCCCGGCGATACGCAGTATTTT. This encodes CASSQDRPPGDTQYF.

This clonotype was picked up many times. V gene TRBV2 combines with J gene TRBJ2-1; the match to TRBD1 covers 9 bases. V gave up 5 bases and J gave up 4 bases; unmatched junction bases: 6. Per the germline V gene, CDR1 is SNHLY and CDR2 is FYNNEI. This CDR3 has 15 residues. In DNA form, the CDR3 reads TGTGCCAGCAGTTTCGACAGGGGGTATTACAATGAGCAGTTCTTC. Amino acids: CASSFDRGYYNEQFF.

This chain uses TRBV5-1 with TRBJ2-3, with TRBD1 matching over 8 bases. This CDR3 has 15 residues. Unmatched junction bases numbered 7, after V lost 5 bases and J lost 2 bases. Germline V gene lookup returns CDR1 SGHRS and CDR2 YFSETQ. This CDR3 reads CASSPDREDTDTQYF. The CDR3 nucleotides read TGCGCCAGCAGTCCGGACAGGGAGGACACAGATACGCAGTATTTT.

A few counts support this clonotype. The rearrangement uses TRBV19 and TRBJ1-2, with TRBD1 as a possible D gene (5 bases). The germline CDR1 and CDR2 sequences are LNHDA and SQIVND (reference sequence). The V end lost 1 base, the J end lost 4 bases, and 7 bases lay between the germline ends. This CDR3 region has 13 residues. CDR3 in DNA: TGTGCCAGTAGTATAGGACAGCCCTATGGCTACACCTTC. It is translated as CASSIGQPYGYTF.

Many counts were recorded for this clonotype. DNA for the CDR3: TGTGCCAGCGGGAGGGCCGTTTTCGAGCACTACGAGCAGTACTTC. It specifies CASGRAVFEHYEQYF. The rearrangement joins TRBV28 to TRBJ2-7, with 7 nucleotides matching TRBD2. The CDR3 is 15 amino acids. Germline CDR1 reads MDHEN; CDR2 reads SYDVKM. The J segment lost 3 bases and the V segment lost 8 bases, leaving 13 bases of the junction unmatched.

The chain is built from TRBV4-2 and TRBJ1-4, with D possibly matching TRBD1 (6 bases). The CDR3 is 16 residues long. The germline gives CDR1 LGHNA, CDR2 YNFKEQ. With 0 bases removed from V and 5 bases from J, the gap between germline ends came to 13 bases. The CDR3 spells CASSQDSAGVNEKLFF. CDR3 DNA: TGTGCCAGCAGCCAAGATTCCGCAGGGGTCAATGAAAAACTGTTTTTT.

This clonotype occurred many times. This chain joins TRBV10-3 and TRBJ2-7; possibly TRBD2 for D (5 bases). The CDR3 runs to 13 residues. Germline CDR1 and CDR2: ENHRY and SYGVKD. The V gene lost 7 bases and the J gene lost 2 bases, with 12 bases spanning the gap. CDR3 in DNA: TGTGCCATCATCTCGGGGAATACCTACGAGCAGTACTTC. Protein: CAIISGNTYEQYF.

This chain uses TRBV30 with TRBJ1-5; unclear D gene. Trimming pared 4 bases from V and 7 bases from J, leaving 17 bases between. The CDR3 sequence is 14 residues long. Looked up from germline, CDR1 is GTSNPN and CDR2 is SVGIG (reference sequence). The CDR3 DNA sequence: TGTGCCTGGAACGCGTTTGCGGCGGGCCAGCCCCAGCATTTT. This sequence encodes CAWNAFAAGQPQHF.

This clonotype has at least ten counts. The chain links TRBV28 to TRBJ2-1; 13 nucleotides line up with TRBD2. The CDR3 is 17 residues long. CDR1 and CDR2 from the germline V gene are MDHEN and SYDVKM. Trimming took 6 bases from V and 10 from J; bases not matched to a gene: 15. This CDR3 reads CASSLRRWTSGSNEQFF. DNA of the CDR3: TGTGCCAGCAGCCTTAGACGGTGGACTAGCGGGAGTAACGAGCAGTTCTTC.

The chain joins TRBV9 to TRBJ2-7; 10 bases are shared with TRBD2. The CDR3 contains 17 residues. The V gene end was trimmed by 5 bases and the J gene end by 2 bases; junction bases not matched to a gene: 13. Germline values: CDR1 SGDLS, CDR2 YYNGEE. CDR3 DNA: TGTGCCAGCAGGCCAGCGGGAGGGCGTGGCTTTACCTACGAGCAGTACTTC. It yields the protein CASRPAGGRGFTYEQYF.

There are many counts of this clonotype. The J gene is TRBJ1-6, the V gene TRBV11-2, with D unresolved. CDR3 length equals 15 residues. Germline assignment: CDR1 SGHAT and CDR2 FQNNGV. Trimming stripped 4 bases from V and 10 bases from J, with 17 bases between. The CDR3 nucleotides read TGTGCCAGCAGCTCGCCGGGGAGGCGGCGCTCACCCCTCCACTTT. Translating it yields CASSSPGRRRSPLHF.

This clonotype turned up a few times. This chain joins TRBV27 and TRBJ1-5; D is unresolved. Germline V gene lookup returns CDR1 MNHEY and CDR2 SMNVEV (reference sequence). Trimming cost V 4 bases and J 4 bases, with 8 bases left between them. This CDR3 is built from 13 residues. As DNA, the CDR3 is TGTGCCAGCAGTTATACAGTTAATCAGCCCCAGCATTTT. Protein product: CASSYTVNQPQHF.

This clonotype was counted ten times or more. This chain connects TRBV27 to TRBJ2-7; 7 bases map to TRBD2. V lost 5 bases and J lost 6; bases outside the gene matches: 13. This CDR3 spans 15 amino acids. Germline values: CDR1 MNHEY, CDR2 SMNVEV (reference sequence). CDR3 residues: CASSPRGAGRLEQYF. The CDR3 nucleotides read TGTGCCAGCAGTCCCCGGGGAGCGGGACGTCTCGAGCAGTACTTC.

This chain joins TRBV19 and TRBJ1-2, with a possible D match to TRBD1 (5 bases). The CDR3 loop spans 13 amino acids. Germline values: CDR1 LNHDA, CDR2 SQIVND (reference sequence). Trimming removed 4 bases at V and 7 bases at J, with 13 bases between. The CDR3 nucleotides read TGTGCCAGTAGTACAGGGCCGGGTTTTGGCTACACCTTC. It codes for CASSTGPGFGYTF.